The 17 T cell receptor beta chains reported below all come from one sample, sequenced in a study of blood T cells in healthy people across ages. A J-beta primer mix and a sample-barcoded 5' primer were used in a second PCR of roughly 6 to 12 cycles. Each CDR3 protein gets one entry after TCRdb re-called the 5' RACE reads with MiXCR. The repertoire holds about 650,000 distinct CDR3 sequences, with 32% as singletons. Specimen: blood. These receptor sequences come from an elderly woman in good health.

The CDR3 loop reads CASSFGLAGGPAGTQYF. Written as DNA, the CDR3 is TGTGCCAGCAGCTTCGGACTAGCGGGGGGTCCAGCCGGGACCCAGTACTTC. V usage is TRBV7-2 and J usage is TRBJ2-5, with 14 bases lining up with TRBD2. Looked up from germline, CDR1 is SGHTA and CDR2 is FQGNSA. CDR3 length: 17 residues. Trimming at V came to 3 bases and at J to 7 bases, leaving 10 bases not matched to a gene.

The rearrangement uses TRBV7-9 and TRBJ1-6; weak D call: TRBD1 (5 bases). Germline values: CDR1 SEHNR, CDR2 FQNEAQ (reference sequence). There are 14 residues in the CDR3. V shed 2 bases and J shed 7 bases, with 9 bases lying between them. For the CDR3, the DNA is TGTGCCAGCAGCTTATCAGGGAGGAATTCACCCCTCCACTTT. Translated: CASSLSGRNSPLHF.

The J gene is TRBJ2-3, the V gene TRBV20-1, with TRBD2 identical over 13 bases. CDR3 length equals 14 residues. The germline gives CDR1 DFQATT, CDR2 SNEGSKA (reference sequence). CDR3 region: CRVRLLAGGDTQYF. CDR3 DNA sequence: TGCAGGGTTAGACTACTAGCGGGGGGGGATACGCAGTATTTT.

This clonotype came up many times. CDR3 in DNA: TGTGCCTGGAGTGTAGCCAGCGGGGGGGCCATGGAGCAGTTCTTC. As protein: CAWSVASGGAMEQFF. The V call is TRBV30, the J call TRBJ2-1; 10 bases are shared with TRBD2. The CDR3 contains 15 residues. The V gene end was trimmed by 0 bases and the J gene end by 10 bases; junction bases not matched to a gene: 9. Germline V gives CDR1 GTSNPN, CDR2 SVGIG (reference sequence).

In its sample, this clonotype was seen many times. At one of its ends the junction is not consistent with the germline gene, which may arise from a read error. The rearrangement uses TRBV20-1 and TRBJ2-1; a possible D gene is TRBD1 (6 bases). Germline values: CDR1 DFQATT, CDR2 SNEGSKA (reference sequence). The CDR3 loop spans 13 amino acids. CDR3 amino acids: CSARADSLNEQFF. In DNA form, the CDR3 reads TGCAGTGCCAGAGCGGACAGCCTCAATGAGCAGTTCTTC.

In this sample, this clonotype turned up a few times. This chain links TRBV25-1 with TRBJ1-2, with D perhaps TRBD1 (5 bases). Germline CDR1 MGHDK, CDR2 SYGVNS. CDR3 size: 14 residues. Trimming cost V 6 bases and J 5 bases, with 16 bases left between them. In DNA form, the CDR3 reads TGTGCCAGCAGGGAAGCGGGGCGGATTTATGGCTACACCTTC. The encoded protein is CASREAGRIYGYTF.

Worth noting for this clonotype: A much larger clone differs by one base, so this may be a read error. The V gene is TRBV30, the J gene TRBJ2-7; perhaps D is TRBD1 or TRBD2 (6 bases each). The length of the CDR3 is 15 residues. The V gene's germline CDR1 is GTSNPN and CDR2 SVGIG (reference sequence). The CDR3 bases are TGTGCCCGGAGGCTGACGGGGGCGCGCCCTTACGAGCAGTACTTC. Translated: CARRLTGARPYEQYF.

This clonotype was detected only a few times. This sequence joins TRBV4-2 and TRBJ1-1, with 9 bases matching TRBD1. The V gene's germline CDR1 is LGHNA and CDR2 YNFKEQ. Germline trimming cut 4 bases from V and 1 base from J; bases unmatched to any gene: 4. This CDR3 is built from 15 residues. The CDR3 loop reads CASSLRDRENTEAFF. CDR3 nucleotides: TGTGCCAGCAGCCTCCGGGACAGGGAGAACACTGAAGCTTTCTTT.

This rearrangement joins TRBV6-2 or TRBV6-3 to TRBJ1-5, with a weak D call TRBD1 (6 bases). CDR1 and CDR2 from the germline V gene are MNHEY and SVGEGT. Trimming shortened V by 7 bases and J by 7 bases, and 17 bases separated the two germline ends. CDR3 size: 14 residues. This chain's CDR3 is CASTTPGTRQPQHF. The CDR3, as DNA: TGTGCCAGCACCACTCCCGGGACACGACAGCCCCAGCATTTT.

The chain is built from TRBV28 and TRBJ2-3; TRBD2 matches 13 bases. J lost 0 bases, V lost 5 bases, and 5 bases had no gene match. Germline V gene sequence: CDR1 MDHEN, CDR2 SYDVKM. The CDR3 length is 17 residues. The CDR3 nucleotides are TGTGCCAGCAGTAGAGGACTAGCGGGAGCTAGCACAGATACGCAGTATTTT. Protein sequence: CASSRGLAGASTDTQYF.

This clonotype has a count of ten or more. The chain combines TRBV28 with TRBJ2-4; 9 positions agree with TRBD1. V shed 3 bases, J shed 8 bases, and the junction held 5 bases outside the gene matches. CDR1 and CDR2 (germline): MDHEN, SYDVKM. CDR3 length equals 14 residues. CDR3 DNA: TGTGCCAGCAGTTTTCAAGGACAGGGGTACATTCAGTACTTC. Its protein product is CASSFQGQGYIQYF.

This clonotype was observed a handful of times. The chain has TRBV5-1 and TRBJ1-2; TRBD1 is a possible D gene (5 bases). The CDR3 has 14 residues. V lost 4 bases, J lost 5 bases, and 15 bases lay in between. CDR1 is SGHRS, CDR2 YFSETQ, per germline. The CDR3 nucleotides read TGCGCCAGCAGCCTCCTGACGGGGGGTTATGGCTACACCTTC. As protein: CASSLLTGGYGYTF.

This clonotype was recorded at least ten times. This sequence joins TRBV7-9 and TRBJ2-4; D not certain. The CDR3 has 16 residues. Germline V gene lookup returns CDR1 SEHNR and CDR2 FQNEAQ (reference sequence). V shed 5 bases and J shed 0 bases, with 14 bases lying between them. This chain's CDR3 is CASSLLARVAKNIQYF. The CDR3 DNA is TGTGCCAGCAGCCTCCTGGCTAGGGTAGCCAAAAACATTCAGTACTTC.

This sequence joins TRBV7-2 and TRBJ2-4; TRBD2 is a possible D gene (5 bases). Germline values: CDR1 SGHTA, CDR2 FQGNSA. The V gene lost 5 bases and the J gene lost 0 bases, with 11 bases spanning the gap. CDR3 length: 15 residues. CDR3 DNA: TGTGCCAGCAGCCCCCCCGGGAAAGCCAAAAACATTCAGTACTTC. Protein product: CASSPPGKAKNIQYF. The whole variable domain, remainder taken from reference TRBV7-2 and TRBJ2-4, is GAGVSQSPSNKVTEKGKDVELRCDPISGHTALYWYRQSLGQGLEFLIYFQGNSAPDKSGLPSDRFSAERTGGSVSTLTIQRTQQEDSAVYLCASSPPGKAKNIQYFGAGTRLSVL.

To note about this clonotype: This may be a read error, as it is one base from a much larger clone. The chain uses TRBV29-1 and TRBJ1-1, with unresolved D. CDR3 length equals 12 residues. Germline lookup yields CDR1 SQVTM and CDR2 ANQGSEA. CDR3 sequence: CSVIGVNTGAFF. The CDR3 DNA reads TGCAGCGTTATCGGGGTGAACACTGGAGCTTTCTTT.

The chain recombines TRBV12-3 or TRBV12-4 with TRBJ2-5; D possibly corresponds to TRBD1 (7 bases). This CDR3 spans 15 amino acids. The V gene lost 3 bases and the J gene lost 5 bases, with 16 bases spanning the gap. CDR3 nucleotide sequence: TGTGCCAGCAGTTTCGGAGGCAGGGGGGAGGAGACCCAGTACTTC. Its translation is CASSFGGRGEETQYF.

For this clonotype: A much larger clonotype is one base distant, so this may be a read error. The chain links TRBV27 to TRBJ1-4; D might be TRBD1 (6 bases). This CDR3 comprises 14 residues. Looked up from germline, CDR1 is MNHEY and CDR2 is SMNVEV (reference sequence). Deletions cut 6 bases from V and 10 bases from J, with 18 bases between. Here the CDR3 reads CASRLSQGLGKLFF. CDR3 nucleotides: TGTGCCAGCAGGTTAAGCCAGGGGTTGGGAAAACTGTTTTTT. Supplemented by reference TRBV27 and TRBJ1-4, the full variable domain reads EAQVTQNPRYLITVTGKKLTVTCSQNMNHEYMSWYRQDPGLGLRQIYYSMNVEVTDKGDVPEGYKVSRKEKRNFPLILESPSPNQTSLYFCASRLSQGLGKLFFGSGTQLSVL.